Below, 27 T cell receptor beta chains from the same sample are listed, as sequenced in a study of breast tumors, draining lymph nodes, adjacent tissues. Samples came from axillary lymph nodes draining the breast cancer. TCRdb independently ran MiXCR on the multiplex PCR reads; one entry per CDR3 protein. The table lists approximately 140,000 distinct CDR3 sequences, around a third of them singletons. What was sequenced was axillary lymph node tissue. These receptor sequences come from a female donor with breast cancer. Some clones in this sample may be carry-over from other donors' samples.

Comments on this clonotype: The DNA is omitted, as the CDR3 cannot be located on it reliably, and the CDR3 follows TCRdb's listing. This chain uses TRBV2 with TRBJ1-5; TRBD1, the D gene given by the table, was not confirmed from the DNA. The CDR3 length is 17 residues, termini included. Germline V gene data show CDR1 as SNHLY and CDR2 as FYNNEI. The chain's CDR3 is CDSSIYLCSVGTQSQHF.

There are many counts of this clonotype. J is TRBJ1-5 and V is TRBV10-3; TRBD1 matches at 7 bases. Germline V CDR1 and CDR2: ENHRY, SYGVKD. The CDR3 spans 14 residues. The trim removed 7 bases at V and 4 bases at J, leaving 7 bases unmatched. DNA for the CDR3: TGTGCCATCACTCGGGACAGTTTAAATCAGCCCCAGCATTTT. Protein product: CAITRDSLNQPQHF.

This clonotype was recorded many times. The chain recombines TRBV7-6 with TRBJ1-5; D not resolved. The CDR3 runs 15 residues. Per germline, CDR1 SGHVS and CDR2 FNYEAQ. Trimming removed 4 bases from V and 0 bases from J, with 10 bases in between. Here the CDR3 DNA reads TGTGCCAGCAGCTCCGGTCCAAATAGCAATCAGCCCCAGCATTTT. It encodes CASSSGPNSNQPQHF.

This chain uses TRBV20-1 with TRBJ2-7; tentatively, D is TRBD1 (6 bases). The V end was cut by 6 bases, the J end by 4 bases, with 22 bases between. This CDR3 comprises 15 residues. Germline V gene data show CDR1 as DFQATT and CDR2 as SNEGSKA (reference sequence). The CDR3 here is CSARPLGGIAYEQYF. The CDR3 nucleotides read TGCAGTGCCCGACCCCTAGGGGGAATCGCGTACGAGCAGTACTTC.

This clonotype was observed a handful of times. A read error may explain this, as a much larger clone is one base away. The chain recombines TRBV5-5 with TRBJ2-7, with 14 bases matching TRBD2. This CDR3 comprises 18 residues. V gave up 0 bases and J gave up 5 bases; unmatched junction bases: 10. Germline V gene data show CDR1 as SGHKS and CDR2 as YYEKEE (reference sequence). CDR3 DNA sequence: TGTGCCAGCAGCTTGGGGCCCGCGACTAGCGGGGGGGCCGACGAGCAGTACGTC. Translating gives CASSLGPATSGGADEQYV.

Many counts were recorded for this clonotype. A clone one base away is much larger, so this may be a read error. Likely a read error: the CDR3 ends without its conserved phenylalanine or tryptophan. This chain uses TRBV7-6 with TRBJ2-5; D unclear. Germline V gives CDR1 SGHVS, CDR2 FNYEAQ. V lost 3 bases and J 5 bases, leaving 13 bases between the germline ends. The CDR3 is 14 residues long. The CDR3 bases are TGTGCCAGCAGCTTGATTAAGAAAGCGGAGACCCAGTACCTC. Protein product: CASSLIKKAETQYL.

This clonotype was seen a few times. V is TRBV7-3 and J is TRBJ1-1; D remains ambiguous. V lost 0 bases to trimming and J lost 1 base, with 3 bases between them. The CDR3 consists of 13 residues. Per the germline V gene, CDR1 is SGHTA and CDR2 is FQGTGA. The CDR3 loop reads CASSLTRNTEAFF. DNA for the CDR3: TGTGCCAGCAGCTTAACCAGGAACACTGAAGCTTTCTTT.

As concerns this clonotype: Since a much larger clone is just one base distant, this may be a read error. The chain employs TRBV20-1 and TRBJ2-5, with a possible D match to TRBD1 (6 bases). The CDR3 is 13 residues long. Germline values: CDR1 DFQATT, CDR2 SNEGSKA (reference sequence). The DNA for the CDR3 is TGCAATGCTAACAAACAGGGTAGAGAGACCCATTACTTC. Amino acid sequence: CNANKQGRETHYF.

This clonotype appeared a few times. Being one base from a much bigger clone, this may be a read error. The DNA of the CDR3 is TGCAGTGCTAAGCCGTCCCGGCTGGGGGCCACCGGGGAGCTGTTTTTT. Protein sequence: CSAKPSRLGATGELFF. This chain joins TRBV20-1 and TRBJ2-2, with D tentatively TRBD1 (6 bases). The V gene's germline CDR1 is DFQATT and CDR2 SNEGSKA (reference sequence). The CDR3 contains 16 residues. Trimming took off 4 bases at V and 4 bases at J, with 19 bases between the two ends.

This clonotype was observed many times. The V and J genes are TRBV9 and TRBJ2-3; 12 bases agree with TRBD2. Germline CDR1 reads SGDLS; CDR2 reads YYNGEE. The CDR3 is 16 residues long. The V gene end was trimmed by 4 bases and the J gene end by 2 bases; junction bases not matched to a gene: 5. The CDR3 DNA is TGTGCCAGCAGCTACCGACTAGCGGGGGCCACAGATACGCAGTATTTT. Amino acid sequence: CASSYRLAGATDTQYF.

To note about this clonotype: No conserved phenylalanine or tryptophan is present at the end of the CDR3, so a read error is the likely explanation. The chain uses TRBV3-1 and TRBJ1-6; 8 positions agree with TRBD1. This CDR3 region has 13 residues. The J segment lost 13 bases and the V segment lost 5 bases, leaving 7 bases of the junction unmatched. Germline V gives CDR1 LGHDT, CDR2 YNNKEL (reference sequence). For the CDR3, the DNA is TGTGCCAGCAGCTTACGGACAGGGCCGCCCCTCCACCCT. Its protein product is CASSLRTGPPLHP.

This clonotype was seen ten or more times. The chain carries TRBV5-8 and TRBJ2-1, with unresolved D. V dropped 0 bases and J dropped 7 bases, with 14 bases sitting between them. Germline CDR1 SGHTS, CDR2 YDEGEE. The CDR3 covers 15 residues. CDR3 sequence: CASSLGSSRMNEQFF. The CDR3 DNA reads TGTGCCAGCAGCTTGGGCTCGTCCCGGATGAATGAGCAGTTCTTC.

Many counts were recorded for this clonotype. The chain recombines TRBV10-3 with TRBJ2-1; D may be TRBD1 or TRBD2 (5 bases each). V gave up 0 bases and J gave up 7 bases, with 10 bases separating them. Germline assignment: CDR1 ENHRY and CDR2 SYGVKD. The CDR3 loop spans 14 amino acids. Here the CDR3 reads CAISESGVRNEQFF. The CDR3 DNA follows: TGTGCCATCAGTGAGTCGGGGGTGAGGAATGAGCAGTTCTTC.

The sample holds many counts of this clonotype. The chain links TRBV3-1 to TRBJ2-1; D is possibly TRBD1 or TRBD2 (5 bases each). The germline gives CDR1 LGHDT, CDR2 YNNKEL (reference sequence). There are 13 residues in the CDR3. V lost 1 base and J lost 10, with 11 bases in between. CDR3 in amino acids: CASSQGGAKEQFF. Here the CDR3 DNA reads TGTGCCAGCAGCCAAGGAGGGGCTAAGGAGCAGTTCTTC.

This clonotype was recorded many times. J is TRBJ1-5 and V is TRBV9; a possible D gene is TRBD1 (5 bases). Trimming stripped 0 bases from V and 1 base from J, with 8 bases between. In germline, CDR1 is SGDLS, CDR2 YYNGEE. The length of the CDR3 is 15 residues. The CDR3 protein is CASSVDWDSNQPQHF. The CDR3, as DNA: TGTGCCAGCAGCGTAGATTGGGACAGCAATCAGCCCCAGCATTTT.

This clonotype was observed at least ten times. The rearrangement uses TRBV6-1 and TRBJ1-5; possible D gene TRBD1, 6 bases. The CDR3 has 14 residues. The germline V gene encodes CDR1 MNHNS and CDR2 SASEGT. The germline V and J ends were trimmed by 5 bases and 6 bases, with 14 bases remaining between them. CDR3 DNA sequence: TGTGCCAGCAGTATAACAGGGAATCGTCAGCCCCAGCATTTT. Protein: CASSITGNRQPQHF.

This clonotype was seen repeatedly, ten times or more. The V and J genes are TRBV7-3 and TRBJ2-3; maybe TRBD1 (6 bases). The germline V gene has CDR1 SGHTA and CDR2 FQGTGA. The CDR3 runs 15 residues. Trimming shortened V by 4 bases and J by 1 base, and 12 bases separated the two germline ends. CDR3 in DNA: TGTGCCAGCAGCTCACAGGGCACCCGCACAGATACGCAGTATTTT. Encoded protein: CASSSQGTRTDTQYF.

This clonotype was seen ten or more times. Here the CDR3 reads CASSLWGTGKNQPQHF. CDR3 in DNA: TGTGCCAGCAGCTTGTGGGGTACAGGCAAAAATCAGCCCCAGCATTTT. The chain employs TRBV5-5 and TRBJ1-5, with a possible D match to TRBD1 (5 bases). CDR1 is SGHKS, CDR2 YYEKEE, per germline (reference sequence). Trimming removed 1 base from V and 4 bases from J, with 15 bases in between. CDR3 length equals 16 residues.

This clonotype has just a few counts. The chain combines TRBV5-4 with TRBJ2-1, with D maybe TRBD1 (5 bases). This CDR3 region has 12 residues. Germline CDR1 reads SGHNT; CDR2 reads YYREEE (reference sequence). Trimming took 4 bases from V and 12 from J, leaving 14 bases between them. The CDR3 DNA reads TGTGCCAGCAGCACCTCGACAGCGCGGCAGTTCTTC. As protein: CASSTSTARQFF.

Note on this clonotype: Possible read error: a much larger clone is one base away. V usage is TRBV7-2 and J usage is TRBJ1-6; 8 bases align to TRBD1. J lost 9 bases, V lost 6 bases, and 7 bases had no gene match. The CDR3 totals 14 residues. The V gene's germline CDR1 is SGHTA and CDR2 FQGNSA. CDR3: CASSPGGRISPLHF. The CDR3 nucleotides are TGTGCCAGCAGTCCAGGGGGCCGGATTTCACCCCTCCACTTT. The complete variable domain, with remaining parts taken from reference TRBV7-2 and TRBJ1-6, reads GAGVSQSPSNKVTEKGKDVELRCDPISGHTALYWYRQSLGQGLEFLIYFQGNSAPDKSGLPSDRFSAERTGGSVSTLTIQRTQQEDSAVYLCASSPGGRISPLHFGNGTRLTVT.

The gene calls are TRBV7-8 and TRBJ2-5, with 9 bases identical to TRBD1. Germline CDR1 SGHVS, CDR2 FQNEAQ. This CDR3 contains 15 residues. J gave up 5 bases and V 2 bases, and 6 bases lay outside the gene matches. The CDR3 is CASSLRTGGSETQYF. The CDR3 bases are TGTGCCAGCAGCTTAAGAACAGGGGGCTCGGAGACCCAGTACTTC.

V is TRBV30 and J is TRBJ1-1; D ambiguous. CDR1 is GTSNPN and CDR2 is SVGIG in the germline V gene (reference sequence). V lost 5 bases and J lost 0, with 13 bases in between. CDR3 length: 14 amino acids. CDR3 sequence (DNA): TGTGCCTGGGTGATTGGGCAGCTGAACACTGAAGCTTTCTTT. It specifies CAWVIGQLNTEAFF.

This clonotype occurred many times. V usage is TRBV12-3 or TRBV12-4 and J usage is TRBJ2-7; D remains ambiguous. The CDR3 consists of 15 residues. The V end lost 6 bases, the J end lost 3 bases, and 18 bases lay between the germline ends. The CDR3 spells CASRLSATRIYEQYF. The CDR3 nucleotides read TGTGCCAGCAGGCTTTCGGCCACCCGAATCTACGAGCAGTACTTC.

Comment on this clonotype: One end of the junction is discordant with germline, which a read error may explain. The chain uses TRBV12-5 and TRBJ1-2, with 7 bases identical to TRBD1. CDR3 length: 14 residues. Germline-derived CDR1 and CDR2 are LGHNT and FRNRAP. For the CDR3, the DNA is TGTGATAGTGGTCTTGACAGGAGGGGGCATGGCTACACCTTC. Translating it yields CDSGLDRRGHGYTF.

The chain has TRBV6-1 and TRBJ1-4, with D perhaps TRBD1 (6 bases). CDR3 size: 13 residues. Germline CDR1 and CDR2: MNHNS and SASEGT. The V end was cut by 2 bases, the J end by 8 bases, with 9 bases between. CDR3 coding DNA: TGTGCCAGCAGTGAAACAGGGAGGGAAAAACTGTTTTTT. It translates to CASSETGREKLFF.

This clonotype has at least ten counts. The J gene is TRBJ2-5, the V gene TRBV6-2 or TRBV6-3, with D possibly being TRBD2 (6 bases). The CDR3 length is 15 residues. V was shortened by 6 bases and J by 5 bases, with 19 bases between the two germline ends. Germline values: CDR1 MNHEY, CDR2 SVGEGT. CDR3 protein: CASSRTRRDWETQYF. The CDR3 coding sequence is TGTGCCAGCAGCCGTACCCGGCGGGACTGGGAGACCCAGTACTTC.

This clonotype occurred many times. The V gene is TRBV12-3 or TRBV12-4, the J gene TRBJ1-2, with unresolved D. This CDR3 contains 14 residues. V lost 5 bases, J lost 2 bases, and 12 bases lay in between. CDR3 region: CASSPVGGNYGYTF. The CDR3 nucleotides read TGTGCCAGCAGTCCCGTTGGAGGGAACTATGGCTACACCTTC.